The table lists the clone carrying this TCR beta chain with a count of one. CDR1 is MNHNS, CDR2 SASEGT, per germline. V dropped 7 bases and J dropped 4; count of bases not matched to a gene: 5. The length of the CDR3 is 14 residues. Once RNA had been extracted, it was reverse transcribed into cDNA to act as the sequencing template. Data came from immunoSEQ multiplex PCR; TCRdb stores just in-frame clones and leaves some out. The table shows tens of thousands of clones, with around 42% occurring only once. Treatment defined: oral pan-JAK inhibitor, 5-10 mg twice daily. Peripheral blood and lesional scalp punch biopsies were taken from alopecia areata patients. Sorted populations comprised CD4+ and CD8+ T cells obtained from PBMCs. This sample is drawn from a study of CD8+ T cells in alopecia areata.

This receptor was obtained from a human donor with alopecia areata. The V call is TRBV6-1, the J call TRBJ2-2; 8 nucleotides align to TRBD1. Sequenced here: CD8+ T cells sorted from blood, sampled at roughly week 36, from a patient treated with tofacitinib. This CDR3 reads CASNLDRGTGELFF. The CDR3 DNA is TGTGCCAGCAATCTCGACAGGGGCACCGGGGAGCTGTTTTTT.